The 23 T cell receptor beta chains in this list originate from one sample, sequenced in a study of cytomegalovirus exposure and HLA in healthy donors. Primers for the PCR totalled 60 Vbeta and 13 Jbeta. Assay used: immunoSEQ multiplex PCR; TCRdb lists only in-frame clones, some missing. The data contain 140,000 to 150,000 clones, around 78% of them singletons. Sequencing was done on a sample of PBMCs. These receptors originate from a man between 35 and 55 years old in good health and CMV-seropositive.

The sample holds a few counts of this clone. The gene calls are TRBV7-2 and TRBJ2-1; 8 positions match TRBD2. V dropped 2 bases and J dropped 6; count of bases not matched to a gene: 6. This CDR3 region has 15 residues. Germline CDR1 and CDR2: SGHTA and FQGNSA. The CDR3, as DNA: TGTGCCAGCAGCTTAATTCGGGAGGGGCTCAATGAGCAGTTCTTC. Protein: CASSLIREGLNEQFF.

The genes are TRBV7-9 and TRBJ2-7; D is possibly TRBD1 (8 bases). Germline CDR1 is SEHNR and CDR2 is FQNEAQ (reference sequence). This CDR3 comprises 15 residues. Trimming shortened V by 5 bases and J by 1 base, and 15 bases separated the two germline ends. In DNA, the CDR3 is TGTGCCAGCAGCCCCGGACAGGGACTATCCTACGAGCAGTACTTC. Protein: CASSPGQGLSYEQYF.

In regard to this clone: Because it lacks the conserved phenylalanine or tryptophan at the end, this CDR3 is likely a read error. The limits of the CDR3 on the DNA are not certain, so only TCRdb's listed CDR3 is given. CDR3: CAIPGPRGGD. The rearrangement uses TRBV9 and TRBJ2-7; TRBD2 is the table's D call and was not checked against the DNA. The CDR3 has 10 amino acids, counting both end residues. CDR1 is SGDLS and CDR2 is YYNGEE in the germline V gene.

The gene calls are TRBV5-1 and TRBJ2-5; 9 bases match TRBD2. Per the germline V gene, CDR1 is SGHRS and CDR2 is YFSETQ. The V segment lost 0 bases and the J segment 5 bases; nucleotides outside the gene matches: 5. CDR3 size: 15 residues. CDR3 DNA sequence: TGCGCCAGCAGCTTGGGGGTAGCGGGAGTGGAGACCCAGTACTTC. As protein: CASSLGVAGVETQYF.

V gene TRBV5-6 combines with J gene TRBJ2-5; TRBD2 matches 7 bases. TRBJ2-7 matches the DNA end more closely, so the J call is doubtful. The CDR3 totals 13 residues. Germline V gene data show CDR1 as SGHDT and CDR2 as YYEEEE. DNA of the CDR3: TGTGCCAGCAGCTTGGGGGGGAGGGACGAGCAGTACTTC. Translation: CASSLGGRDEQYF.

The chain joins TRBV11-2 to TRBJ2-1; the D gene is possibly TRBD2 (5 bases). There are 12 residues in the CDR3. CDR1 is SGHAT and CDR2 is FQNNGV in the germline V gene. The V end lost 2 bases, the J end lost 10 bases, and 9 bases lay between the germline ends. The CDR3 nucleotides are TGTGCCAGCAGCTTATTGGGAGTGGAGCAGTTCTTC. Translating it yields CASSLLGVEQFF.

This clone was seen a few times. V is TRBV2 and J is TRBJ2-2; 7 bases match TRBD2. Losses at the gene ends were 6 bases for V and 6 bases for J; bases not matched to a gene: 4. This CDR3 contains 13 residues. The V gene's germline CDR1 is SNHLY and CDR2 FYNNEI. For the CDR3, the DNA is TGTGCCAGCAGGGGGACTAATTCCGGGGAGCTGTTTTTT. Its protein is CASRGTNSGELFF.

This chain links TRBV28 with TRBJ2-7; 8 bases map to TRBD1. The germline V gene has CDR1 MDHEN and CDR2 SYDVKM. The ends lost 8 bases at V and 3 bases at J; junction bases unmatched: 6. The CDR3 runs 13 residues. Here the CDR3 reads CASHRTGLYEQYF. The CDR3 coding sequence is TGTGCCAGCCATAGGACAGGGCTCTACGAGCAGTACTTC.

CDR3 in amino acids: CASKPPTGDPYGYTF. In nucleotides, the CDR3 is TGTGCCAGCAAGCCGCCAACGGGGGACCCCTATGGCTACACCTTC. The chain carries TRBV6-1 and TRBJ1-2; TRBD1 might be the D (5 bases). Trimming left V 7 bases short and J 4 bases short, with 19 bases between. Germline V CDR1 and CDR2: MNHNS, SASEGT. CDR3 size: 15 residues.

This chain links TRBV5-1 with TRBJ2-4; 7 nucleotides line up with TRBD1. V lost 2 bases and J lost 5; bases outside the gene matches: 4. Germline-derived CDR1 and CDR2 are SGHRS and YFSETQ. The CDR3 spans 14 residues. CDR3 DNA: TGCGCCAGCAGCTTACAGGGGAACCAAAACATTCAGTACTTC. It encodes CASSLQGNQNIQYF.

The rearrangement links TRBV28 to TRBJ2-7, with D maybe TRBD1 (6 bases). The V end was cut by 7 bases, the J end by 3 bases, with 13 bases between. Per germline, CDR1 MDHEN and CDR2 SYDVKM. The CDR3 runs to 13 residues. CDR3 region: CASMRGKFYEQYF. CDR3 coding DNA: TGTGCCAGCATGAGGGGGAAGTTCTACGAGCAGTACTTC.

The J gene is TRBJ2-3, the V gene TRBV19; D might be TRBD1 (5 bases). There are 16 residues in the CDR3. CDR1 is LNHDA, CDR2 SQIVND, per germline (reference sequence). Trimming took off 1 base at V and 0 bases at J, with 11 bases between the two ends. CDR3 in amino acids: CASSIVARASTDTQYF. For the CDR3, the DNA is TGTGCCAGTAGTATAGTCGCCAGGGCCAGCACAGATACGCAGTATTTT.

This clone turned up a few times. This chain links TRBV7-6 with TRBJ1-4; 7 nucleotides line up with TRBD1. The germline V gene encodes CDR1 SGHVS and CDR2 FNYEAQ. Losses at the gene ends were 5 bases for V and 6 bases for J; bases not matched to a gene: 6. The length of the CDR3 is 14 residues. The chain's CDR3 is CASSHGQVDEKLFF. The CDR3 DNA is TGTGCCAGCAGCCATGGACAGGTCGATGAAAAACTGTTTTTT.

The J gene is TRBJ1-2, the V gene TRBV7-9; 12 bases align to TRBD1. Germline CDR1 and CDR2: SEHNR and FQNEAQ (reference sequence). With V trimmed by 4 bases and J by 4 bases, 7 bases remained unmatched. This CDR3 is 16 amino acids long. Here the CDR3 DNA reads TGTGCCAGCAGCTCAGGGGACAGGGGGCCCCGCTATGGCTACACCTTC. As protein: CASSSGDRGPRYGYTF.

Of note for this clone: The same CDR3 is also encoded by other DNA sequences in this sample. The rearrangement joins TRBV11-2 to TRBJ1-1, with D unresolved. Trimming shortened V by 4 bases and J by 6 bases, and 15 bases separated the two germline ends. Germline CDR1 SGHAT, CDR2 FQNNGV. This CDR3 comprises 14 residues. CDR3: CASSSPSQRPEAFF. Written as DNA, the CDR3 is TGTGCCAGCAGCTCTCCCTCCCAGCGGCCTGAAGCTTTCTTT.

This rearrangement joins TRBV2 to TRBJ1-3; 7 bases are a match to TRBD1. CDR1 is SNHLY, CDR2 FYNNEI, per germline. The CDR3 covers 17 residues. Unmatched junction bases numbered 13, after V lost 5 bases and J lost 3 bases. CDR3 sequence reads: CASSSVTGLGVGNTIYF. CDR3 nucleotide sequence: TGTGCCAGCAGTTCGGTGACAGGGTTGGGGGTTGGAAACACCATATATTTT.

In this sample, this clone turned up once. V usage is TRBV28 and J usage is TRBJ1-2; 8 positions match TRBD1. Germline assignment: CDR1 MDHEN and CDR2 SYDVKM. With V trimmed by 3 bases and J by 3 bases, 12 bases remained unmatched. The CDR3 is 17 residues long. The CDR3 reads CASSLDLAGGAYYGYTF. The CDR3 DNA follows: TGTGCCAGCAGTTTGGACCTCGCAGGGGGCGCCTACTATGGCTACACCTTC.

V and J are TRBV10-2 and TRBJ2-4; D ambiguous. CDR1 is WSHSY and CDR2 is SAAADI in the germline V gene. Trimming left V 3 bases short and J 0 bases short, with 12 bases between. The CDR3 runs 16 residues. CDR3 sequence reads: CASSDTGREAKNIQYF. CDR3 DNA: TGCGCCAGCAGTGATACGGGTCGTGAAGCCAAAAACATTCAGTACTTC.

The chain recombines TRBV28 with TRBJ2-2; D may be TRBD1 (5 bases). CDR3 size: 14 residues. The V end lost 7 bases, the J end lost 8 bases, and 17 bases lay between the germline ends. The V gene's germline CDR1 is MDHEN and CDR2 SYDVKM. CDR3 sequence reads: CASTENYRLGELFF. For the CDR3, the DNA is TGTGCCAGCACTGAGAATTACAGGCTGGGGGAGCTGTTTTTT.

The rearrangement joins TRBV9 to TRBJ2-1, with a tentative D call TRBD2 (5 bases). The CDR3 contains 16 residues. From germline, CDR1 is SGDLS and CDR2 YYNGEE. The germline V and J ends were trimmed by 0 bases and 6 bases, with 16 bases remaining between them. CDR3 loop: CASSVATPLGPNEQFF. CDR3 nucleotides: TGTGCCAGCAGCGTAGCGACCCCACTAGGCCCCAATGAGCAGTTCTTC.

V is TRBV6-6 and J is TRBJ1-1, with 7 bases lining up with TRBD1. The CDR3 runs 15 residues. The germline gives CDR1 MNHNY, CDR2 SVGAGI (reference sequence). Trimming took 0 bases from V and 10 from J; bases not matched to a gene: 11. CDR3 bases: TGTGCCAGCAGTTACTCTGGAACAGGGGAATTTCCAGCTTTCTTT. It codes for CASSYSGTGEFPAFF.

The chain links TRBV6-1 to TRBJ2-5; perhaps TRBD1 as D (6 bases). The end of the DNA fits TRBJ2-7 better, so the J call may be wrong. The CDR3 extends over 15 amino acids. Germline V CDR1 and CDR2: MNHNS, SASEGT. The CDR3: CASSEQGLGPYEQYF. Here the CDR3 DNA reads TGTGCCAGCAGTGAACAGGGGTTGGGCCCTTACGAGCAGTACTTC.

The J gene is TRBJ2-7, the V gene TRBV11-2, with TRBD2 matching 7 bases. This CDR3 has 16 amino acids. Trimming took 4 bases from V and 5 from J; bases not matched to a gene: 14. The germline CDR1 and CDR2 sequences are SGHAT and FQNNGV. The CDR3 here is CASSSEYRGDWDEQYF. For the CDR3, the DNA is TGTGCCAGCAGCTCTGAGTACCGGGGGGACTGGGACGAGCAGTACTTC.